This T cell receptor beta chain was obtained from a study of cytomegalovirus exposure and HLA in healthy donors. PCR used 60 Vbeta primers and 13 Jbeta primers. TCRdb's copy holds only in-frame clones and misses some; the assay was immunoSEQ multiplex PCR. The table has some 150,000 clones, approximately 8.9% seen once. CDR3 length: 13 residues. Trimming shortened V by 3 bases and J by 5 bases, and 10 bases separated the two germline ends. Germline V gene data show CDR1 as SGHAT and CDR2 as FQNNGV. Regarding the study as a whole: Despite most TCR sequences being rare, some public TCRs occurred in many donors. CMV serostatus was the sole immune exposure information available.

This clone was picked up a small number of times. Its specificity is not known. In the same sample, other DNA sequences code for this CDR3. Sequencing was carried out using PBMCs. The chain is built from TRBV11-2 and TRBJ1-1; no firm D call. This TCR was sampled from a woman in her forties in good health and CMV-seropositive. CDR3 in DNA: TGTGCCAGCAGCTTCGGAAGGAGGACTGAAGCTTTCTTT. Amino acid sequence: CASSFGRRTEAFF.